A selection of T cell receptor beta chains follows, all from one sample in a study of blood T cells in healthy people across ages. TCRdb itself ran the 5' RACE reads through MiXCR, one entry per CDR3 protein. The sample yields fewer than 700,000 distinct CDR3 sequences, roughly 48% seen once. The sample was blood. These receptors came from an older man in good health. CDR3s include the opening cysteine and the closing phenylalanine or tryptophan. The order of the fields is J gene, clone size, D gene, V gene, CDR3 DNA, CDR3 protein. D genes are given only for firm matches. Clone size, where shown, is once, few, many, or a class for clones that have expanded.

TRBJ2-1	many	TRBD2	TRBV11-3	TGTGCCAGCAGCTTAGACGGCGGGAGTTTGCACAATGAGCAGTTCTTC	CASSLDGGSLHNEQFF
TRBJ2-3	.	.	TRBV5-6	TGTGCCAGCAGCTTGGCGGGGGCAGGGGGAGATACGCAGTATTTT	CASSLAGAGGDTQYF
TRBJ1-1	.	.	TRBV20-1	TGCAGTGCTAGAGTGAACTTCATGAACACTGAAGCTTTCTTT	CSARVNFMNTEAFF
TRBJ2-3	.	.	TRBV2	TGTGCCAGCAGTATTTCCCAAGTTGCAGATACGCAGTATTTT	CASSISQVADTQYF
TRBJ1-1	.	.	TRBV11-2	TGTGCCAGCAGCTCCACCTTACGCCGGAGGGGTATGAACACTGAAGCTTTCTTT	CASSSTLRRRGMNTEAFF
TRBJ2-2	few	TRBD1	TRBV7-3	TGTGCCAGCAGCTTCGGACAGGGCACCGGGGAGCTGTTTTTT	CASSFGQGTGELFF
TRBJ2-7	.	.	TRBV15	TGTGCCACCAGCAGAGTTGTTCTGGATTACGAGCAGTACTTC	CATSRVVLDYEQYF
TRBJ1-2	few	.	TRBV7-2	TGTGCCAGCAGCTTAAGGGGGGGGCAGGATGGCTACACCTTC	CASSLRGGQDGYTF
TRBJ2-3	.	TRBD1	TRBV7-2	TGTGCCAGCAGCACCTTGACAGGGGGCTGGGCAGATACGCAGTATTTT	CASSTLTGGWADTQYF
TRBJ2-7	.	.	TRBV20-1	TGCAGTGCTAGAGGGTCAGCCTACGAGCAGTACTTC	CSARGSAYEQYF
TRBJ2-6	.	.	TRBV7-2	TGTGCCAGCAGGGGATCTGGGGCCAACGCCCTGACTTTC	CASRGSGANALTF
TRBJ2-1	.	.	TRBV20-1	TGCAGTGCTAGAGAGATAGAGGGGGACTACAATGAGCAGTTCTTC	CSAREIEGDYNEQFF
TRBJ1-2	few	.	TRBV21-1	TGTGCCAGCCCCGCCGGGATATCAAGCTATGGCTACACCTTC	CASPAGISSYGYTF
TRBJ2-5	.	TRBD2	TRBV6-2/TRBV6-3	TGTGCCAGCAGTTATGGGACTAGCGGCTTCCAAGAGACCCAGTACTTC	CASSYGTSGFQETQYF
TRBJ2-3	.	TRBD1	TRBV28	TGTGCCAGCAGTTTAGACCAGGGGGCGGTCGCAGATACGCAGTATTTT	CASSLDQGAVADTQYF
TRBJ2-7	.	.	TRBV5-6	TGTGCCAGCAGCTTGACCGTTCCACCTTACACGTCCTACGAGCAGTACTTC	CASSLTVPPYTSYEQYF
TRBJ2-1	.	TRBD2	TRBV7-9	TGTGCCAGCAGCCCAAACACGGGAGGGCACAATGAGCAGTTCTTC	CASSPNTGGHNEQFF
TRBJ2-1	few	TRBD2	TRBV20-1	TGCAGTGCTAGGGGACTAGCGGGATACAATGAGCAGTTCTTC	CSARGLAGYNEQFF
TRBJ2-5	.	TRBD1	TRBV25-1	TGTGCCAGCTCATACAGGGGCCCTTCACAAGAGACCCAGTACTTC	CASSYRGPSQETQYF
TRBJ2-3	few	TRBD1	TRBV7-9	TGTGCCAGCAGCCCGGGACAGGCTCCCACAGATACGCAGTATTTT	CASSPGQAPTDTQYF
TRBJ2-5	.	.	TRBV18	TGTGCCAGCTCACCAGATAATGGGCAAGAGACCCAGTACTTC	CASSPDNGQETQYF
TRBJ1-1	.	TRBD1	TRBV6-6	TGTGCCAGCAGCCCAAACCGAAACAGGGGTAGACCCGAAGCTTTCTTT	CASSPNRNRGRPEAFF
TRBJ2-1	once	TRBD2	TRBV25-1	TGTGCCAGCTCTAGCGGGGCCCTTCGGAATGAGCAGTTCTTC	CASSSGALRNEQFF
TRBJ2-1	few	.	TRBV3-1	TGTGCCAGCAGCCAAACCCCATACAATGAGCAGTTCTTC	CASSQTPYNEQFF
TRBJ2-1	.	.	TRBV12-3/TRBV12-4	TGTGCCAGCAGTTTTTGGGGTTCCCATGAGCAGTTCTTC	CASSFWGSHEQFF
TRBJ1-5	.	TRBD1	TRBV20-1	TGCAGTGCTTACGGACAGGGTGGTCAGCCCCAGCATTTT	CSAYGQGGQPQHF
TRBJ1-2	.	.	TRBV25-1	TGTGCCAGCAGTGAACGGGTGGCGGGTGGCTACACCTTC	CASSERVAGGYTF
TRBJ2-1	.	.	TRBV6-1	TGTGCCAGCATCCTGGAGGCTGGGAAGCGGGAGCAGTTCTTC	CASILEAGKREQFF
TRBJ1-2	.	.	TRBV7-2	TGTGCCAGCAGCACCGGCTCACACGAAGGTGGCTACACCTTC	CASSTGSHEGGYTF
TRBJ1-2	.	.	TRBV6-2/TRBV6-3	TGTGCCAGCAGGGACTCATCCATGGATGGCTACACCTTC	CASRDSSMDGYTF
TRBJ2-7	.	TRBD2	TRBV5-6	TGTGCCAGCAGCTTGGCCAGGACTAGCGGCTTCTCCTACGAGCAGTACTTC	CASSLARTSGFSYEQYF
TRBJ1-2	.	.	TRBV12-3/TRBV12-4	TGTGCCAGCAGTTTCACGGTCTTTTTTCCTGGCTACACCTTC	CASSFTVFFPGYTF
TRBJ2-5	.	TRBD2	TRBV13	TGTGCCAGCAGCTTAGTGGGACTAGCGGGAGATGGTGAGACCCAGTACTTC	CASSLVGLAGDGETQYF
TRBJ2-1	.	.	TRBV4-3	TGCGCCAGCAGCCAAGTGGCTAGCTCGAGTGAGCAGTTCTTC	CASSQVASSSEQFF
TRBJ2-3	.	.	TRBV29-1	TGCAGCGTTGAAGAGAGGACAAAAACGGGGCCAGATACGCAGTATTTT	CSVEERTKTGPDTQYF
TRBJ1-5	.	.	TRBV4-1	TGCGCCAGCAGCCAAGATTTGTTTAGACAGCCCCAGCATTTT	CASSQDLFRQPQHF
TRBJ2-1	many	TRBD1	TRBV7-2	TGTGCCAGCAGCTTAGGGACAGGGTACTACAATGAGCAGTTCTTC	CASSLGTGYYNEQFF
TRBJ1-2	.	TRBD1	TRBV4-3	TGCGCCAGCAGCCAAGATCTGGGGTTTTCAGGGGGGGTGCAAGGCTACACCTTC	CASSQDLGFSGGVQGYTF
TRBJ1-1	.	TRBD1	TRBV20-1	TGCAGTGCTTACAGGGGAGACACTGAAGCTTTCTTT	CSAYRGDTEAFF
TRBJ1-5	.	TRBD1	TRBV2	TGTGCCAGCAGTGAATATAAAGGACAGGGCAATCAGCCCCAGCATTTT	CASSEYKGQGNQPQHF
TRBJ1-5	.	.	TRBV6-2/TRBV6-3	TGTGCCAGCAGTTCACATCGGGCAGGGCCAATTGTGCCCCAGCATTTT	CASSSHRAGPIVPQHF
TRBJ1-4	many	.	TRBV6-6	TGTGCCAGCAGTTACTCGAGAAGAGACGGTAATGAAAAACTGTTTTTT	CASSYSRRDGNEKLFF
TRBJ2-1	few	.	TRBV20-1	TGCAGCCTAGACGCGGGCGATACCTACAATGAGCAGTTCTTC	CSLDAGDTYNEQFF
TRBJ1-2	few	.	TRBV10-3	TGTGCCATCAGTCCACAGGACCCTAGGTATGGCTACACCTTC	CAISPQDPRYGYTF
TRBJ2-6	few	TRBD1	TRBV20-1	TGCAGTGCTAGAGCCCCGGACAGGGGATCTGGGGCCAACGTCCTGACTTTC	CSARAPDRGSGANVLTF
TRBJ2-1	.	.	TRBV11-1	TGTGCCAGCAGCTTTCTTACAACCGACCACAATGAGCAGTTCTTC	CASSFLTTDHNEQFF
TRBJ2-3	few	.	TRBV29-1	TGCAGCGTTGAAGAGGGCAGGGGTCTAAGCACAGATACGCAGTATTTT	CSVEEGRGLSTDTQYF
TRBJ1-4	.	.	TRBV5-6	TGTGCCAGCAGCCCGGGCCGCCGGACTGAAAAACTGTTTTTT	CASSPGRRTEKLFF
TRBJ2-3	.	.	TRBV12-3/TRBV12-4	TGTGCCAGCAGGCCAGGGGTTAGCACAGATACGCAGTATTTT	CASRPGVSTDTQYF
TRBJ2-7	.	.	TRBV3-1	TGTGCCAGCAGCCCCACAGGGATTTCCTACGAGCAGTACTTC	CASSPTGISYEQYF
TRBJ2-5	few	.	TRBV7-6	TGTGCCAGCAGCTTAATGGTGACCGAGACCCAGTACTTC	CASSLMVTETQYF
TRBJ2-3	once	TRBD2	TRBV20-1	TGCAGTGCTAGAAGGGACTACCGCACAGATACGCAGTATTTT	CSARRDYRTDTQYF
TRBJ2-3	.	.	TRBV20-1	TGCAGTGCTAGAGGCCCAGCGACTAGCACAGATACGCAGTATTTT	CSARGPATSTDTQYF
TRBJ2-3	few	.	TRBV2	TGTGCCAGCAGTGAAGGGTATACGCAGTATTTT	CASSEGYTQYF
TRBJ2-1	.	.	TRBV4-3	TGCGCCAGCAGCCAAGAGAGGACTAACGGAAACAATGAGCAGTTCTTC	CASSQERTNGNNEQFF
TRBJ1-1	.	.	TRBV5-1	TGCGCCAGCAGCTTGCAGGCGGGGCGGGACACTGAAGCTTTCTTT	CASSLQAGRDTEAFF
TRBJ2-7	once	TRBD2	TRBV7-2	TGTGCCAGCAGCTTAGGGACTAGCGGAATACGTGGGCTCAACGAGCAGTACTTC	CASSLGTSGIRGLNEQYF
TRBJ2-5	many	.	TRBV7-8	TGTGCCAGCAGCCTTAATTATGGTTCAGAGACCCAGTACTTC	CASSLNYGSETQYF
TRBJ2-3	.	.	TRBV28	TGTGCCAGCAGTTTCCTTAAAGGGAACACAGATACGCAGTATTTT	CASSFLKGNTDTQYF